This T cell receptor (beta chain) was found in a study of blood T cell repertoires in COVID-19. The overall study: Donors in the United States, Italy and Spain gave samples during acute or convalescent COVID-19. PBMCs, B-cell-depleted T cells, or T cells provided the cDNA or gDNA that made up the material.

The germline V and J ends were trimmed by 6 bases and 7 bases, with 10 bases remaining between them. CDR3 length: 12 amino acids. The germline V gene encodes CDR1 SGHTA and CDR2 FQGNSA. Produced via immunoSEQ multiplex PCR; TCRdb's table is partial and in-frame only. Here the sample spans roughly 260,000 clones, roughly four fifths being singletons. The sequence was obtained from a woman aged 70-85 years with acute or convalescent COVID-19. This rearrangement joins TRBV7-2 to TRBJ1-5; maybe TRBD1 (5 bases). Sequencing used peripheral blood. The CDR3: CASSRYRQPQHF. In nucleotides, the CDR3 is TGTGCCAGCAGTAGGTACAGGCAGCCCCAGCATTTT.